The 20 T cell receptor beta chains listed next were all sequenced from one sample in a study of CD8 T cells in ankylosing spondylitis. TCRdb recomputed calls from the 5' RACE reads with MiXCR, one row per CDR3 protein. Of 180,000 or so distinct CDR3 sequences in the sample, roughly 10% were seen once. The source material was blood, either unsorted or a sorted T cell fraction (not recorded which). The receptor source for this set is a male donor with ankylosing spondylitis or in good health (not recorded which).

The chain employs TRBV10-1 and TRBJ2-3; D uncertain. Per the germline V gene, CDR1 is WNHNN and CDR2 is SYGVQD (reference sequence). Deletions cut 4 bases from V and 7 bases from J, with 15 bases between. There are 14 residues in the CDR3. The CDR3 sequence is CASSAGGLGNTQYF. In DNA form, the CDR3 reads TGCGCCAGCAGTGCGGGTGGCTTAGGGAATACGCAGTATTTT.

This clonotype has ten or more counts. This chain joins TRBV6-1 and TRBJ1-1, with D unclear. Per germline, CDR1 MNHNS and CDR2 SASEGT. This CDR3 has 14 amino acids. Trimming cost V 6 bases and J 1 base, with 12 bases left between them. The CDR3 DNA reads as TGTGCCAGCAGGAACAGTGGAGCGAACACTGAAGCTTTCTTT. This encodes CASRNSGANTEAFF.

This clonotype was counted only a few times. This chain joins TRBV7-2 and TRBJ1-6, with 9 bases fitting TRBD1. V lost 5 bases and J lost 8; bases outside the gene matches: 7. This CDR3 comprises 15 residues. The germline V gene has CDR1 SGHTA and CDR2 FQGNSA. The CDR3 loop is CASSADRGTYSPLHF. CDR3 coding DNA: TGTGCCAGCAGCGCGGACAGGGGCACGTATTCACCCCTCCACTTT.

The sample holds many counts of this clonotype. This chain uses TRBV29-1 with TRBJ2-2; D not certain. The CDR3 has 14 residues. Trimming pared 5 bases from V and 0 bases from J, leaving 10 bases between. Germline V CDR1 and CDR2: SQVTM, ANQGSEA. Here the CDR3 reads CSVFHGANTGELFF. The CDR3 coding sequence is TGCAGCGTTTTCCACGGCGCGAACACCGGGGAGCTGTTTTTT.

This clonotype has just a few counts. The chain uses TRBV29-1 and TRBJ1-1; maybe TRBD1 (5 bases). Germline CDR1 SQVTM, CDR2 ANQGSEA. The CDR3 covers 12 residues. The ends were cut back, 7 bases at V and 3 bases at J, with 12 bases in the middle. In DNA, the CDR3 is TGCAGCGCCGGGACGGAATACACTGAAGCTTTCTTT. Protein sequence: CSAGTEYTEAFF. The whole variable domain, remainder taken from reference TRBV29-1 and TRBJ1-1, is SAVISQKPSRDICQRGTSLTIQCQVDSQVTMMFWYRQQPGQSLTLIATANQGSEATYESGFVIDKFPISRPNLTFSTLTVSNMSPEDSSIYLCSAGTEYTEAFFGQGTRLTVV.

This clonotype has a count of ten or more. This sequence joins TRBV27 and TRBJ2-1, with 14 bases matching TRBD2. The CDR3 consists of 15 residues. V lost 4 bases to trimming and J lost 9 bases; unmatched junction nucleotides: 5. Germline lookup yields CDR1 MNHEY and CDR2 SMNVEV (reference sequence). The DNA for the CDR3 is TGTGCCAGCAGTTCGTGGACTAGCGGGGGGATTGAGCAGTTCTTC. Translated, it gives CASSSWTSGGIEQFF.

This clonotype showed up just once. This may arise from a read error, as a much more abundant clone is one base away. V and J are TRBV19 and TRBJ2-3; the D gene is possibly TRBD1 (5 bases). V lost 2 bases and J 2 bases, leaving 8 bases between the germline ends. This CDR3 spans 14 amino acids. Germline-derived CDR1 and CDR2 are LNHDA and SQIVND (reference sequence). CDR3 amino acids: CASSIHRFTDTQYF. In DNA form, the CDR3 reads TGTGCCAGTAGTATACACAGGTTCACAGATACGCAGTATTTT.

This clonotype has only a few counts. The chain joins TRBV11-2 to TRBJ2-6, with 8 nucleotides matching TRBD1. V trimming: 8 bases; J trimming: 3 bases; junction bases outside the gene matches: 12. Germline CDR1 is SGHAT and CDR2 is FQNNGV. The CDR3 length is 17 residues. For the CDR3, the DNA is TGTGCCAGCGATATCAGGGGGCCTTTCTTTGGGGCCAACGTCCTGACTTTC. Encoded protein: CASDIRGPFFGANVLTF.

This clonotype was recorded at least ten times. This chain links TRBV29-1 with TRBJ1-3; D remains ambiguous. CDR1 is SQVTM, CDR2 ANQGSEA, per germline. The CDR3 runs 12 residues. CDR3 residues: CRGGVAGNTIYF. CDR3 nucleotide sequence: TGCAGGGGAGGAGTGGCTGGAAACACCATATATTTT.

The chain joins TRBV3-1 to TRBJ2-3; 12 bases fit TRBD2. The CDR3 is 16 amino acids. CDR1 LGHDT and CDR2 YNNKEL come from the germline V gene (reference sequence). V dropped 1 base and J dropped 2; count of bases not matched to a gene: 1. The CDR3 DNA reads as TGTGCCAGCAGCCAAGGGACTAGCGGGGTCACAGATACGCAGTATTTT. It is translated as CASSQGTSGVTDTQYF.

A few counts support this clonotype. The chain's CDR3 is CASSLVYRVYNEQFF. The CDR3 DNA reads as TGTGCCAGCAGTTTAGTATACAGGGTCTACAATGAGCAGTTCTTC. The chain combines TRBV27 with TRBJ2-1; tentative D call: TRBD1 (6 bases). Trimming removed 2 bases from V and 3 bases from J, with 11 bases in between. The germline V gene has CDR1 MNHEY and CDR2 SMNVEV (reference sequence). The CDR3 runs to 15 residues.

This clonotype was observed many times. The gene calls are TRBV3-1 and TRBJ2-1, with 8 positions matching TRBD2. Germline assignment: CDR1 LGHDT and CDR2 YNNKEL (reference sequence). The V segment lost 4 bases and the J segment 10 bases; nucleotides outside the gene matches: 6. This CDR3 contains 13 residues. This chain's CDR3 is CASSPLRGGEQFF. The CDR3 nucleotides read TGTGCCAGCAGCCCCCTCCGGGGGGGAGAGCAGTTCTTC.

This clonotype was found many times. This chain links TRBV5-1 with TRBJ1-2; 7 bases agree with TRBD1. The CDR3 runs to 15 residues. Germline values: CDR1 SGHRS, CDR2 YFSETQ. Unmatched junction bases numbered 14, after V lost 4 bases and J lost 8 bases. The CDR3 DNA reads TGCGCCAGCAGCACCCAGGGGGGGAGCGGCGACGGCTACACCTTC. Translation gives CASSTQGGSGDGYTF.

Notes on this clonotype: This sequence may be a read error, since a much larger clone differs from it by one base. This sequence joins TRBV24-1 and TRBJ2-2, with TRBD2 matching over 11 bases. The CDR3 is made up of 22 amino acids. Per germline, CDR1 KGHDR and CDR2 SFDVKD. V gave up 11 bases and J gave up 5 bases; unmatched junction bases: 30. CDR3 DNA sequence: TGTGCCATCACTGATTTCGGCAGGGTAGTCTCGACTAGCGGGACTGAGACCGGGGAGCTGTTTTTT. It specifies CAITDFGRVVSTSGTETGELFF.

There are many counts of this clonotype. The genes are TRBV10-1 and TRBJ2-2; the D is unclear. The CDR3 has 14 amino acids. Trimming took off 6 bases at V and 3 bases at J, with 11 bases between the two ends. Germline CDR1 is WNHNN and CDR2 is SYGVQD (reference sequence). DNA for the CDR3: TGCGCCAGCAGGGAACAGCTGGACACCGGGGAGCTGTTTTTT. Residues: CASREQLDTGELFF.

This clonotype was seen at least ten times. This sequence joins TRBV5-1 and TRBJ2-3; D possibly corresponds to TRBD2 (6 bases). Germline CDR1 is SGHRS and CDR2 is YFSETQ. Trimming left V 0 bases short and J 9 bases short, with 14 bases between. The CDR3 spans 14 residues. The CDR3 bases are TGCGCCAGCAGCTTGGTGGAGGGCGAAGACACGCAGTATTTT. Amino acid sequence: CASSLVEGEDTQYF. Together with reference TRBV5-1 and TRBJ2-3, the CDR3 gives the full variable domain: KAGVTQTPRYLIKTRGQQVTLSCSPISGHRSVSWYQQTPGQGLQFLFEYFSETQRNKGNFPGRFSGRQFSNSRSEMNVSTLELGDSALYLCASSLVEGEDTQYFGPGTRLTVL.

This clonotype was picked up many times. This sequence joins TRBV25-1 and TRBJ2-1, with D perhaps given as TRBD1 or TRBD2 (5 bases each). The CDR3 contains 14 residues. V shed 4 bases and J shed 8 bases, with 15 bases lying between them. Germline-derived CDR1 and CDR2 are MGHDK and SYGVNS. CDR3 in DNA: TGTGCCAGCAGTGTTAGCAAGGGGCGGGATGAGCAGTTCTTC. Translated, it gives CASSVSKGRDEQFF.

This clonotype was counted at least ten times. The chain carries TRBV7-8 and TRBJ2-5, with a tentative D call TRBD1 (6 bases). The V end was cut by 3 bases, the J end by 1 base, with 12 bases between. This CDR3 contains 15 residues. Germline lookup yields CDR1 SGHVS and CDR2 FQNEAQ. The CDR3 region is CASSFLQGIQETQYF. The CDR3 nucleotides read TGTGCCAGCAGCTTTTTACAGGGAATCCAAGAGACCCAGTACTTC.

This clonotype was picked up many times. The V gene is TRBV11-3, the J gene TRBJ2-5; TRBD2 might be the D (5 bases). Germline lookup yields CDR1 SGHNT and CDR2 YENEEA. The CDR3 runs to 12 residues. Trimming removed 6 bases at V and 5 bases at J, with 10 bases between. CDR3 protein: CASSYGVETQYF. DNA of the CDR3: TGTGCCAGCAGTTACGGGGTGGAGACCCAGTACTTC.

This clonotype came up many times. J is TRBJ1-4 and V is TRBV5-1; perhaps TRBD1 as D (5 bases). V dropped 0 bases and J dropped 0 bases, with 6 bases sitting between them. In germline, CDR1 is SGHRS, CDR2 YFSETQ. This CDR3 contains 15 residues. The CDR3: CASSLEGTTNEKLFF. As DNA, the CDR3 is TGCGCCAGCAGCTTGGAGGGGACAACTAATGAAAAACTGTTTTTT.